These 25 T cell receptor beta chains share one sample of origin, sequenced in a study of CD8 T cells in ankylosing spondylitis. These receptors' targets are unknown. Study-wide points: What seemed typical of ankylosing spondylitis blood was a TCR beta motif built from several highly homologous variants.

Each CDR3 protein gets one entry after TCRdb re-called the 5' RACE reads with MiXCR. The sample contains 670,000 or so distinct CDR3 sequences, over 15% of which appear only once. Sequencing input: blood, either unsorted or a sorted T cell fraction (not recorded which). These receptor sequences come from a male donor with ankylosing spondylitis.

This clonotype has more than one count but fewer than ten. The CDR3 nucleotides read TGTGCCAGCAGTGTCCACCCGGGACAGGCAACCTACGAGCAGTACTTC. Protein sequence: CASSVHPGQATYEQYF. The gene calls are TRBV2 and TRBJ2-7; TRBD1 agrees at 8 bases. The trim removed 4 bases at V and 2 bases at J, leaving 10 bases unmatched. The CDR3 runs 16 residues. Per germline, CDR1 SNHLY and CDR2 FYNNEI.

This clonotype was seen more than once but under ten times. The V and J genes are TRBV20-1 and TRBJ1-4, with D possibly matching TRBD1 (5 bases). There are 15 residues in the CDR3. Germline V gene data show CDR1 as DFQATT and CDR2 as SNEGSKA (reference sequence). Trimming stripped 3 bases from V and 0 bases from J, with 11 bases between. The DNA of the CDR3 is TGCAGTGCTAGTGGGGACTCTGCAACTAATGAAAAACTGTTTTTT. Amino acid sequence: CSASGDSATNEKLFF.

This clonotype has more than one count but fewer than ten. The V and J genes are TRBV25-1 and TRBJ1-4; 10 nucleotides align to TRBD1. Germline values: CDR1 MGHDK, CDR2 SYGVNS. The CDR3 sequence is 16 residues long. V shed 4 bases and J 7 bases; nucleotides not matched to a gene: 9. Here the CDR3 DNA reads TGTGCCAGCAGTGGGACAGGGGGGCCGAGACGTGAAAAACTGTTTTTT. Translated, it gives CASSGTGGPRREKLFF.

The chain has TRBV12-3 or TRBV12-4 and TRBJ1-1; TRBD1 aligns across 7 bases. The CDR3 is made up of 14 amino acids. The V segment lost 5 bases and the J segment 2 bases; nucleotides outside the gene matches: 5. The chain's CDR3 is CASSRDSANTEAFF. As DNA, the CDR3 is TGTGCCAGCAGTCGGGACAGCGCAAACACTGAAGCTTTCTTT.

This clonotype came up a few times. This chain connects TRBV12-3 or TRBV12-4 to TRBJ1-1; D perhaps matches TRBD1 (5 bases). Trimming pared 8 bases from V and 1 base from J, leaving 11 bases between. The CDR3 runs to 13 residues. The CDR3 spells CASEGTENTEAFF. In DNA form, the CDR3 reads TGTGCCAGCGAGGGGACTGAGAACACTGAAGCTTTCTTT.

The chain links TRBV20-1 to TRBJ2-2; D is ambiguous. From germline, CDR1 is DFQATT and CDR2 SNEGSKA (reference sequence). Trimming pared 6 bases from V and 5 bases from J, leaving 10 bases between. CDR3 length: 12 residues. This chain's CDR3 is CSAHKKTGELFF. Here the CDR3 DNA reads TGCAGTGCCCATAAGAAGACCGGGGAGCTGTTTTTT.

This chain uses TRBV29-1 with TRBJ1-1, with unresolved D. V was pared by 5 bases and J by 1 base, with 11 bases between. Germline loops: CDR1 SQVTM, CDR2 ANQGSEA. This CDR3 has 13 amino acids. This CDR3 reads CSVRPPGNTEAFF. DNA of the CDR3: TGCAGCGTTCGACCACCGGGGAACACTGAAGCTTTCTTT.

This clonotype was observed a handful of times. This chain links TRBV5-1 with TRBJ1-2; D call uncertain. CDR1 is SGHRS and CDR2 is YFSETQ in the germline V gene. V lost 2 bases and J lost 2, with 10 bases in between. The CDR3 has 14 residues. CDR3 residues: CASSFGDNNYGYTF. The CDR3 coding sequence is TGCGCCAGCAGCTTCGGCGACAACAACTATGGCTACACCTTC.

This clonotype has just a few counts. CDR3 DNA: TGTGCCAGCATAGACAGGGGGCGGAACACTGAAGCTTTCTTT. Its translation: CASIDRGRNTEAFF. The V gene is TRBV12-3 or TRBV12-4, the J gene TRBJ1-1; 10 nucleotides align to TRBD1. J was trimmed by 1 base and V by 7 bases; bases with no gene match: 3. The CDR3 is made up of 14 amino acids.

The CDR3: CAWSTYGYTGELFF. The CDR3 bases are TGTGCCTGGAGCACGTACGGGTACACCGGGGAGCTGTTTTTT. The chain employs TRBV30 and TRBJ2-2, with D unresolved. V was trimmed by 3 bases and J by 3 bases, leaving 11 bases between them. Germline values: CDR1 GTSNPN, CDR2 SVGIG (reference sequence). The CDR3 consists of 14 residues.

This clonotype was recorded a few times. This chain uses TRBV2 with TRBJ2-4, with D perhaps TRBD2 (5 bases). CDR1 and CDR2 from the germline V gene are SNHLY and FYNNEI. V lost 8 bases, J lost 0 bases, and 14 bases lay in between. There are 15 residues in the CDR3. CDR3 sequence (DNA): TGTGCCAGCGCCACCGACTACCTAGCCAAAAACATTCAGTACTTC. It specifies CASATDYLAKNIQYF.

The chain joins TRBV7-9 to TRBJ2-7; possibly TRBD1 or TRBD2 for D (6 bases each). The length of the CDR3 is 13 residues. CDR1 and CDR2 (germline): SEHNR, FQNEAQ (reference sequence). V was cut by 5 bases and J by 9 bases, with 17 bases left in between. The DNA for the CDR3 is TGTGCCAGCAGCCTGGGGGGCTCCCCATGGCAGTACTTC. It is translated as CASSLGGSPWQYF.

The chain links TRBV20-1 to TRBJ2-3, with 13 nucleotides matching TRBD2. Germline-derived CDR1 and CDR2 are DFQATT and SNEGSKA (reference sequence). CDR3 length: 15 residues. After removal of 6 bases from V and 2 bases from J, the junction contained 5 bases not matched to a gene. The DNA for the CDR3 is TGCAGTGCCACAGGGACTAGCGGGACCACAGATACGCAGTATTTT. It translates to CSATGTSGTTDTQYF.

This clonotype was seen a few times. V gene TRBV10-3 combines with J gene TRBJ2-7, with D perhaps TRBD1 or TRBD2 (6 bases each). This CDR3 is 13 amino acids long. Trimming stripped 7 bases from V and 0 bases from J, with 10 bases between. Germline V lookup: CDR1 ENHRY, CDR2 SYGVKD. The CDR3 loop is CAITGASSYEQYF. Written as DNA, the CDR3 is TGTGCCATCACGGGGGCTTCCTCCTACGAGCAGTACTTC.

The V and J genes are TRBV20-1 and TRBJ1-2; D might be TRBD1 (6 bases). Germline lookup yields CDR1 DFQATT and CDR2 SNEGSKA (reference sequence). Between the trimmed V and J ends, which lost 6 bases and 2 bases, there was a span of 16 bases. CDR3 length: 14 residues. The DNA for the CDR3 is TGCAGTGCGGCACCCCCTGGACAGAACTATGGCTACACCTTC. It encodes CSAAPPGQNYGYTF.

Many counts were recorded for this clonotype. This sequence joins TRBV7-3 and TRBJ2-1; TRBD1 matches at 9 bases. This CDR3 comprises 16 residues. In germline, CDR1 is SGHTA, CDR2 FQGTGA. V shed 0 bases, J shed 6 bases, and the junction held 6 bases outside the gene matches. Here the CDR3 DNA reads TGTGCCAGCAGCTTAACGGCCCCGACAGGGGGCAATGAGCAGTTCTTC. Translation: CASSLTAPTGGNEQFF.

The chain recombines TRBV12-3 or TRBV12-4 with TRBJ2-2; D remains unclear. The V end lost 7 bases, the J end lost 3 bases, and 9 bases lay between the germline ends. This CDR3 contains 13 residues. CDR3 amino acids: CASTTWDTGELFF. The DNA for the CDR3 is TGTGCCAGCACCACCTGGGACACCGGGGAGCTGTTTTTT.

This clonotype was seen a few times. The genes are TRBV24-1 and TRBJ1-5; D may be TRBD1 (5 bases). Trimming left V 5 bases short and J 3 bases short, with 10 bases between. Germline CDR1 KGHDR, CDR2 SFDVKD. There are 14 residues in the CDR3. This CDR3 reads CATSGGTFNQPQHF. DNA for the CDR3: TGTGCCACCAGTGGGGGGACTTTCAATCAGCCCCAGCATTTT.

This clonotype came up a few times. In DNA, the CDR3 is TGTGCCAGCAGTGTATTAACAGGGTCTGGGAAGGGTGTTCGACAGCCCCAGCATTTT. Translating gives CASSVLTGSGKGVRQPQHF. The rearrangement links TRBV6-1 to TRBJ1-5, with TRBD1 as a possible D gene (6 bases). The length of the CDR3 is 19 residues. Germline V gene sequence: CDR1 MNHNS, CDR2 SASEGT. Trimming stripped 4 bases from V and 7 bases from J, with 29 bases between.

The CDR3: CASTPGTELYNEQFF. The CDR3 DNA sequence: TGTGCCAGCACCCCCGGGACAGAGCTTTACAATGAGCAGTTCTTC. The chain links TRBV12-3 or TRBV12-4 to TRBJ2-1, with 7 bases fitting TRBD1. The length of the CDR3 is 15 residues. Trimming removed 7 bases from V and 4 bases from J; junction bases left unmatched: 10.

A word on this clonotype: A read error may be the cause here, since a much bigger clone is one base away. The chain couples TRBV6-1 to TRBJ1-2; the match to TRBD1 covers 8 bases. This CDR3 is 14 amino acids long. CDR1 is MNHNS, CDR2 SASEGT, per germline. With 7 bases clipped from V and 4 bases from J, the junction kept 8 bases outside the gene matches. CDR3: CASIPDRDGYGYTF. CDR3 bases: TGTGCCAGCATCCCGGACAGGGACGGCTATGGCTACACCTTC.

This clonotype was recorded a few times. The V call is TRBV6-1, the J call TRBJ2-7; TRBD1 agrees at 8 bases. The germline V gene encodes CDR1 MNHNS and CDR2 SASEGT. The CDR3 spans 13 residues. V lost 7 bases to trimming and J lost 5 bases; unmatched junction nucleotides: 7. CDR3 protein: CASNGQGGDEQYF. DNA of the CDR3: TGTGCCAGCAATGGACAGGGCGGCGACGAGCAGTACTTC.

This clonotype was seen a few times. V and J are TRBV2 and TRBJ2-3, with a possible D match to TRBD2 (8 bases). The CDR3 covers 16 residues. CDR1 and CDR2 (germline): SNHLY, FYNNEI. With 4 bases removed from V and 5 bases from J, the gap between germline ends came to 19 bases. This chain's CDR3 is CASSATSGRQGDTQYF. In nucleotides, the CDR3 is TGTGCCAGCAGTGCAACTAGCGGCAGACAGGGAGATACGCAGTATTTT.

In this sample, this clonotype turned up a few times. The chain joins TRBV3-1 to TRBJ2-5; 8 nucleotides line up with TRBD2. Per germline, CDR1 LGHDT and CDR2 YNNKEL (reference sequence). This CDR3 region has 15 residues. V lost 0 bases to trimming and J lost 5 bases; unmatched junction nucleotides: 5. The CDR3, as DNA: TGTGCCAGCAGCCAAGATACCAGCGGGAGTGAGACCCAGTACTTC. Protein product: CASSQDTSGSETQYF.

This clonotype was found many times. The chain carries TRBV11-2 and TRBJ2-3; 7 positions match TRBD1. The CDR3 covers 18 residues. V lost 3 bases to trimming and J lost 1 base; unmatched junction nucleotides: 13. CDR1 SGHAT and CDR2 FQNNGV come from the germline V gene. The CDR3 sequence: CASSLKGGSVSGTDTQYF. CDR3 coding DNA: TGTGCCAGCAGCTTGAAAGGGGGCTCTGTGAGCGGCACAGATACGCAGTATTTT.